This T cell receptor (beta chain) was sequenced during a study of T-cell memory formation after mild COVID-19. The germline V and J ends were trimmed by 3 bases and 6 bases, with 11 bases remaining between them. CDR1 is LGHDT, CDR2 YNNKEL, per germline (reference sequence). This CDR3 region has 13 residues. This clonotype was seen a handful of times. MiXCR, applied by TCRdb to the 5' RACE reads, yields one record per CDR3 protein. Here the sample spans 150,000 to 200,000 distinct CDR3 sequences, approximately 17% being singletons. What was sequenced was PBMCs or a T cell subset sorted from them (not recorded which). The clonotype was recovered from a man aged 18-30 years who had mild COVID-19 (a few samples of this study predate the infection). Cell type and time point are not known. This chain joins TRBV3-1 and TRBJ1-1, with unresolved D. The CDR3 region is CASSHSGWAEAFF. The CDR3 bases are TGTGCCAGCAGCCACAGCGGTTGGGCTGAAGCTTTCTTT.